This T cell receptor (beta chain) was sequenced during a study of patients and donors after allogeneic stem cell transplantation. The CDR3 is made up of 17 amino acids. The V gene end was trimmed by 8 bases and the J gene end by 3 bases; junction bases not matched to a gene: 13. The germline CDR1 and CDR2 sequences are LNHNV and YYDKDF (reference sequence). MiXCR, applied by TCRdb to the RT-PCR reads, yields one record per CDR3 protein. Here the sample spans fewer than 500,000 distinct CDR3 sequences, roughly 17% being singletons. Sequenced input: blood, either unsorted or a sorted T cell fraction (not recorded which). The receptor was isolated from a human donor who was either an allogeneic HSCT recipient or a stem cell or donor lymphocyte infusion donor (not recorded which). It is not recorded whose cells these are; they may come from a transplant donor. V gene TRBV15 combines with J gene TRBJ2-2, with 9 bases matching TRBD2. The CDR3 bases are TGTGCCACCCAAGTGGGGCGGGGGGGCCGCGACACCGGGGAGCTGTTTTTT. Residues: CATQVGRGGRDTGELFF.